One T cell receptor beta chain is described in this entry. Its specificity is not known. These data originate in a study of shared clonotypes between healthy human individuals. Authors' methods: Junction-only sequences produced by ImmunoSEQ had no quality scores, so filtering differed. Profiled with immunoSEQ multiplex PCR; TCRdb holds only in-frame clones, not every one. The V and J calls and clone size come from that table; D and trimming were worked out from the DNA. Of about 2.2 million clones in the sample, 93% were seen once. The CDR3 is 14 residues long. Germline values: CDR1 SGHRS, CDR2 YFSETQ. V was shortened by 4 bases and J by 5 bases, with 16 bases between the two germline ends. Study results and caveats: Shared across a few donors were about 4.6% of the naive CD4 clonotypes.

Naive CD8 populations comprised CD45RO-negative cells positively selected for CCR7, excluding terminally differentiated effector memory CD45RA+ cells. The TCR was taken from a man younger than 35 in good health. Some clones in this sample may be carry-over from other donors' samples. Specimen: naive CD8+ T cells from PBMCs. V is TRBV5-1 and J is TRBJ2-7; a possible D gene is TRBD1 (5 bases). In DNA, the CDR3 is TGCGCCAGCAGCCAGGAGATCGTCAGGGACGAGCAGTACTTC. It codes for CASSQEIVRDEQYF.